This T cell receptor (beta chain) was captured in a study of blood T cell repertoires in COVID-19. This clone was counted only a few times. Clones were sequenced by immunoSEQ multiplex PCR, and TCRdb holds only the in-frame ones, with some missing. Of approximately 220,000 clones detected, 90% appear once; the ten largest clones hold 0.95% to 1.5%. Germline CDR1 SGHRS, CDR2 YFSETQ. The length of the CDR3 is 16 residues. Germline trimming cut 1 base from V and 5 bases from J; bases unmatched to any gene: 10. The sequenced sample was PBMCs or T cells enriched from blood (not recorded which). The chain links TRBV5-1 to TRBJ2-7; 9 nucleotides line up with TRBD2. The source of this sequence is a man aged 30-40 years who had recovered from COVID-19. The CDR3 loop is CASSLYLLAGNHEQYF. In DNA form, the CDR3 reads TGCGCCAGCAGCTTGTATCTGCTAGCGGGGAATCACGAGCAGTACTTC.